This TCR beta chain was identified during a study of cytomegalovirus exposure and HLA in healthy donors (dated by TCRdb to 2016 to 2017). Turning to the overall study: An earlier analysis of about 530 of the donors reported approximately 280 Gb of sequence data and 117 million unique TCR beta sequences obtained from 150 million to 200 million T cells. The study aimed to test whether signatures of past pathogen exposure could be identified by cataloging public T cell receptors. The later analysis used no new phenotypic data to find candidate immune exposures, relying instead on TCR beta sequences and their occurrence across donors. Donor age, sex, ethnicity and CMV serostatus were compiled alongside the repertoire data. A later analysis re-analyzed previously published TCR beta repertoires from 666 donors and added high-resolution HLA genotyping to study TCR occurrence patterns. All discovery cohort repertoires had been generated using a single sequencing platform. Of the 398 genotyped donors, 65% to 90% fell in the genetic ancestry cluster associated with self-reported Caucasian donors. To predict cytomegalovirus infection status, the study combined high-throughput TCR immunosequencing, statistical association of individual TCRs with disease status, and machine learning. The study profiled the T cell repertoires of 666 subjects by immunosequencing and related them to cytomegalovirus serostatus. Across some 400 genotyped donors of the cohort, an average of approximately 240,000 unique TCR beta nucleotide sequences per donor were sequenced, and roughly 20% of those sequences were non-productive. The number of typed donors differed by locus: roughly 629-640 for A, B, C, DRB1 and DQB1; approximately 520 for DQA1; 600 to 610 for DPA1; and approximately 450 for DPB1. A separate validation cohort of over a hundred different subjects was used in addition to the approximately 640-subject first cohort. About 280 gigabases of sequencing data and 75 million to 85 million unique TCR sequences made up an early release that covered under 750 HLA-typed donors. A later genetic analysis used genome-wide SNP genotypes for about three fifths of the roughly 700 donors, treating that subset as a discovery cohort. Class I and class II HLA loci were covered by the typing at four-digit resolution. An earlier analysis of approximately 580 of the donors used high-throughput TCR beta sequencing to judge whether each TCR beta V gene segment behaved as functional or pseudogenic. Several DR-DQ haplotypes were handled as single units for association and clustering because linkage in the cohort was strong.

The study at large found these results: An association between a missense DCLRE1C variant and V-gene and J-gene trimming of TCR beta chains was found in a later genetic analysis and replicated in an independent cohort. The only immune exposure information available for the cohort was CMV serostatus. In a later analysis, several top co-occurrence clusters were reported to appear linked to parvovirus B19, influenza, CMV and Epstein-Barr virus. About 17 rarely observed V segments, including chromosome 9 orphons, were excluded from the earlier analysis of approximately 600 of the donors because counts were too low. This cohort had only TCR beta chains sequenced, and the lack of alpha or paired-chain data limited which features could be detected. A later analysis found that TCR association rates varied across HLA loci, with DRB1 alleles showing the most associated TCRs and HLA-C alleles the fewest. It was suggested by the authors that the approach could potentially be generalized to other disease states and immunological phenotypes. When HLA alleles, especially DR and DQ, strongly co-occurred, attributing TCR associations to individual alleles was difficult. Because HLA typing was unavailable for some donors at each locus, only the typed subset was used in association tests. The study gave a list of 150 to 200 TCR beta chains associated with cytomegalovirus. Roughly uniform sequencing depth across donors was assumed in presence/absence analyses, although this assumption may not hold. Correlated functional status among segregating V segments might be attributable to linkage disequilibrium, but an unknown experimental factor could not be ruled out. In a later genetic analysis, fewer N-insertions in productive TCRs were reported among donors in an Asian-associated ancestry cluster than the roughly 710-donor mean. A later analysis found that HLA-associated TCR beta chains were more clonally expanded and had lower generation probabilities than equally common non-associated chains. The classifier was reported to diagnose cytomegalovirus status with high specificity and sensitivity in both the original and validation cohorts. In an earlier analysis of under 600 of the donors, most TCR beta V segments were observed in productive rearrangements about 87% or about 30% of the time, broadly matching IMGT annotations. At a false discovery rate of 0.05, a later analysis linked roughly 17,000 TCR beta sequences to specific HLA alleles. The sequencing pipeline was judged likely to have produced a cluster of highly shared sequence variants as a technical artifact. Across donors, most TCR sequences were observed very rarely, whereas some public TCRs were present in many individuals. A further reported finding was that TCR beta sequences accurately predicted the HLA-A and HLA-B alleles for most subjects in the first cohort. In vitro tests confirmed that a few of the cytomegalovirus-associated TCR beta chains recognize cytomegalovirus antigens. According to a later analysis, most CMV-associated TCR beta chains appeared to be HLA-restricted, and the HLA associations seemed to be driven largely by CMV exposure.

On this clone itself: Its target antigen remains unknown. No base quality values were provided; no much bigger clone lies one nucleotide off.

The method behind the library was the immunoSEQ multiplex PCR assay. For the multiplex PCR, a mixture combining 60 forward primers for TCR Vbeta segments and 13 reverse primers for TCR Jbeta segments was used. The CDR3 region of rearranged TCR beta genes was amplified from genomic DNA with a multiplex PCR assay. On the Illumina HiSeq System, the amplified TCR beta libraries were sequenced as 87-base-pair reads. Per the original workflow: In a later analysis, some 80 million unique TCR beta chains were counted across the 650 to 750 repertoires, and around 11 million of these chains were shared by at least two donors. Raw reads were error-corrected and collapsed into unique sequences with a nearest-neighbor algorithm that merged closely related sequences to remove PCR and sequencing errors. V, D and J gene segments were assigned by aligning CDR3 sequences to IMGT reference sequences. For a sequence to be retained, at least a six-nucleotide match to both a V gene segment and a J gene segment was required. Rearrangements were called productive when the CDR3 lacked stop codons and stayed in frame with V and J; all others were non-productive. CDR3 was defined by IMGT convention, running from the second conserved V-encoded cysteine to the conserved J-encoded phenylalanine. Sequences without an unambiguous match to a single V gene segment were excluded from the earlier analysis of 450 to 750 of the donors. In an earlier analysis of 450 to 750 of the donors, a V segment was called functional when productive rearrangements were above 56.7%, and segregating when the standard deviation between donors exceeded 5%. A statistical classification framework was developed to diagnose cytomegalovirus status using the catalog of TCR beta chain sequences. In a later analysis, TCR nucleotide sequences were compared against IMGT/GENE-DB human TR gene sequences so that V and J genes could be assigned. The TCRdist pipeline was used in a later analysis to assign CDR3 sequences and most-parsimonious VDJ recombination scenarios. In a later analysis, every TCR beta chain was defined by the combination of its CDR3 amino acid sequence and its V-gene family, and reads without a unique V-gene family were dropped. To address suspected cross-contamination and a sequencing artifact, a later analysis removed a few hundred highly shared, low-generation-probability nucleotide sequences. For each public chain, a later analysis derived a clonal expansion index from normalized ranks of inferred template counts within each repertoire. In a later analysis, generation probabilities were computed with a VDJ recombination model fitted to out-of-frame rearrangements, and the resulting probabilities were checked against IGoR. In a later analysis, TCR-TCR, TCR-HLA and TCR-CMV co-occurrence was scored with hypergeometric tests, and a repertoire-size bias correction was applied to TCR pairs. False discovery rates were estimated in a later analysis by permuting HLA or CMV assignments 20 times. In a later analysis, co-occurring TCRs were grouped using DBSCAN, with TCRdist sequence similarity added in when clustering inside HLA-allele-positive subsets. Repertoires with fewer than 30,000 or more than 120,000 public chains were left out of co-occurrence clustering, as were five repertoires with anomalous nucleotide sharing. TCRdb stores this immuneACCESS table with in-frame sequences only. Part of the clones is absent; in the studies checked, under half of the shortfall reflects unresolved V genes, and no reason is known for the rest. V and J calls and clone size are those listed in that table; D and trimming were worked out from the DNA. This sample lists approximately 150,000 clones; 82% were detected once. The top ten constitute around 2.6% of the sample.

The cohort comprised some 680 healthy bone marrow donors. Cohort members were all nominally healthy when sampled, although unrecorded immune exposures were likely present. The donor tested CMV seronegative, placing the donor among the 350 to 400 seronegative members of the cohort. Each donor provided a peripheral blood sample, and peripheral blood mononuclear cells were used for TCR beta sequencing. The Qiagen DNeasy Blood Extraction Kit was used to extract genomic DNA from the blood cell samples. The specimen was PBMCs. The clonotype was recovered from a male donor in good health and CMV-seronegative.

The DNA sequence follows: TGTGCCAGCAGTTACCGGGACAGCTCCTACAATGAGCAGTTCTTC. It translates to CASSYRDSSYNEQFF. In this chain, TRBV6-5 is recombined with TRBJ2-1, with 7 bases in between that match TRBD1. V is pruned by 2 bases and J by 0 bases, leaving 1 base of the junction without a gene match. CDR1 is given as MNHEY and CDR2 as SVGAGI, both from the germline V gene. From its cysteine to its phenylalanine, the CDR3 spans 15 amino acids. The only DNA kept is the CDR3, 45 bases in frame from the first base.